The following is a TCR beta chain sequence with its context. Its target is unknown. It was from whole blood, with no T cell sorting, that total RNA was isolated. This sample stems from a study of monozygotic twins with inflammatory bowel disease. The CDR3 has 19 amino acids. In germline, CDR1 is MGHRA, CDR2 YSYEKL. Study-level findings and limits: Sharing of clonotypes with others was lower in IBD patients than in healthy twins, and this was especially so with disease activity. Repertoire similarity matched across concordant and discordant twins, perhaps owing to limited power.

Eight reactions per sample, run separately, yielded cDNA. After re-calling the 5' RACE reads, TCRdb lists one entry per CDR3 protein, DNA absent. In all, the sample yields approximately 400,000 distinct CDR3 sequences. The sequencing sample was made of blood. The sequence was collected from a human donor with ulcerative colitis or Crohn's disease, or a healthy co-twin of an affected twin (not recorded which). The chain is built from TRBV4-1 and TRBJ2-3; no DNA is available, so the TRBD1 call from TCRdb remains unchecked. The CDR3 protein is CASSPQYTGTGLNTDTQYF.